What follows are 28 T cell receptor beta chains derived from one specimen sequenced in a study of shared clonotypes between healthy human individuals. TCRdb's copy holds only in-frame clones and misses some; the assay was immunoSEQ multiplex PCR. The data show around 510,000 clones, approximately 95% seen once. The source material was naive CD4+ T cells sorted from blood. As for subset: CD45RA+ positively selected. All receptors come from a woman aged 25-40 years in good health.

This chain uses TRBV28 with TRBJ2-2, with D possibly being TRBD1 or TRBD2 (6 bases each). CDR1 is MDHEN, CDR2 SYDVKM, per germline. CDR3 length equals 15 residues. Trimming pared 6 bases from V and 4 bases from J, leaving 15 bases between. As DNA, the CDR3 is TGTGCCAGCAGAGACGGGGGCGCCGGCACCGGGGAGCTGTTTTTT. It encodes CASRDGGAGTGELFF.

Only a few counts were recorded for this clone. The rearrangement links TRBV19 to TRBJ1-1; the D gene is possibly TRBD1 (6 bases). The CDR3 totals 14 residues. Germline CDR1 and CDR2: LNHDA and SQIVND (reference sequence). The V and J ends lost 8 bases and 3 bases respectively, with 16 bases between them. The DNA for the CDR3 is TGTGCCAGTTCCCCCGACAGGAGGGACACTGAAGCTTTCTTT. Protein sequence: CASSPDRRDTEAFF.

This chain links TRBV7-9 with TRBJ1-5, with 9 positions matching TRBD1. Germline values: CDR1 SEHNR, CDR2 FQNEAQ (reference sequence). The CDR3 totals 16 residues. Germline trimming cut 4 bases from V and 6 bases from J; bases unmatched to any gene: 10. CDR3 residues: CASSSSETGGAQPQHF. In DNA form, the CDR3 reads TGTGCCAGCAGCTCCAGTGAGACAGGGGGTGCTCAGCCCCAGCATTTT.

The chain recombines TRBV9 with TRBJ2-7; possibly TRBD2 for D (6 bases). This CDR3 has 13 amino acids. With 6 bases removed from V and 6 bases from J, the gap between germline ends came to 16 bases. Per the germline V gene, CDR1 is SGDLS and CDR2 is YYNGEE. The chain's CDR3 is CASTRGRVGEQYF. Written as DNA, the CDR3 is TGTGCCAGCACCCGGGGGAGAGTCGGCGAGCAGTACTTC.

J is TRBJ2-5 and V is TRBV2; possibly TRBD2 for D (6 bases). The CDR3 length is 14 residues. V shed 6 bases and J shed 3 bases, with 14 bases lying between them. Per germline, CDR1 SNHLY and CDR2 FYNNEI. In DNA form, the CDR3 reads TGTGCCAGCAGCGACATACTAGCAGAAGAGACCCAGTACTTC. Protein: CASSDILAEETQYF.

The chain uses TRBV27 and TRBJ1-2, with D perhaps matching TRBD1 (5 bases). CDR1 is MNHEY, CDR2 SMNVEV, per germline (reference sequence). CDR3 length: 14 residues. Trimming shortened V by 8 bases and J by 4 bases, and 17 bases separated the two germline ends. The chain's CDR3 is CASSRGDATYGYTF. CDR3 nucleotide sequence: TGTGCCAGCTCTCGGGGGGATGCGACCTATGGCTACACCTTC.

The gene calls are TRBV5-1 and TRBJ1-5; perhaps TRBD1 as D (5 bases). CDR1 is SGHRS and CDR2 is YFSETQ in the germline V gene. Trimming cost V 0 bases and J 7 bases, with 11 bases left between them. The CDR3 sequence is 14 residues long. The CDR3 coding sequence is TGCGCCAGCAGCTTGGCGGGGGAGGGCCAGCCCCAGCATTTT. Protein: CASSLAGEGQPQHF.

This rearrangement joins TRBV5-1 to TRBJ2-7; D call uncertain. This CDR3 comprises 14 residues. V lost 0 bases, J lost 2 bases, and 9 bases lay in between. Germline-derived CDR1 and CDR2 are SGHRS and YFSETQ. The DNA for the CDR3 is TGCGCCAGCAGCTTGGCCTCAGAACCCTACGAGCAGTACTTC. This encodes CASSLASEPYEQYF.

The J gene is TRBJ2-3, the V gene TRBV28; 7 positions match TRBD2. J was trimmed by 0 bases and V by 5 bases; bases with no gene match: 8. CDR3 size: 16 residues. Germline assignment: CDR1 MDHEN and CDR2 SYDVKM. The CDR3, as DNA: TGTGCCAGCAGTCCCGGACTAGGCGTAAGCACAGATACGCAGTATTTT. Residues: CASSPGLGVSTDTQYF.

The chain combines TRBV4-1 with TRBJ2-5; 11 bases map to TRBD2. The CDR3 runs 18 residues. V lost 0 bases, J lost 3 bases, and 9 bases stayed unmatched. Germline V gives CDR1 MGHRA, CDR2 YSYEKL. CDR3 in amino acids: CASSQEGRPSGRKETQYF. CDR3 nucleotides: TGCGCCAGCAGCCAAGAAGGTCGGCCTAGCGGGAGGAAAGAGACCCAGTACTTC.

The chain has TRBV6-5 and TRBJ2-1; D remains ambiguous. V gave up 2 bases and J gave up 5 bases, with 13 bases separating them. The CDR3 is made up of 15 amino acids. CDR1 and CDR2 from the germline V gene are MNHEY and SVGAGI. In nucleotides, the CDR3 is TGTGCCAGCAGTTACGGGGTGATGACGGACAATGAGCAGTTCTTC. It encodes CASSYGVMTDNEQFF.

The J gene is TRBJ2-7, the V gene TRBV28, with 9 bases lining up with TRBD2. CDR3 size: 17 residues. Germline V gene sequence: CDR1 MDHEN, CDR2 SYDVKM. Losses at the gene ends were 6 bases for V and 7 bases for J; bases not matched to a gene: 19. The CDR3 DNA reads TGTGCCAGCAGCTCACCGACTAGCGGAGGGCTTTTAGATGAGCAGTACTTC. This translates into CASSSPTSGGLLDEQYF.

The CDR3 region has the DNA TGCGCCAGCAGCTTGATGCATTTGGCTGGGGCCAACGTCCTGACTTTC. This translates into CASSLMHLAGANVLTF. The rearrangement joins TRBV5-1 to TRBJ2-6; D call uncertain. The V end was cut by 1 base, the J end by 2 bases, with 10 bases between. CDR1 and CDR2 from the germline V gene are SGHRS and YFSETQ. This CDR3 has 16 amino acids.

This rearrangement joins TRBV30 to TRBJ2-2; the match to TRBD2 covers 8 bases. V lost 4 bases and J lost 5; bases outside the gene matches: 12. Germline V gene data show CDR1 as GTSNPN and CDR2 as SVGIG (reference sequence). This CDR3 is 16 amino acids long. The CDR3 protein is CAWTTGTRGFTGELFF. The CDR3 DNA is TGTGCCTGGACTACCGGGACTAGAGGTTTTACCGGGGAGCTGTTTTTT.

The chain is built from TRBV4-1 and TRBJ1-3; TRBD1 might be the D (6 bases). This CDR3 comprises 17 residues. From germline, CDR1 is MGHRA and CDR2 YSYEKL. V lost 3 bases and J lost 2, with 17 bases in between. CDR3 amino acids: CASSQGDPGAAGNTIYF. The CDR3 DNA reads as TGCGCCAGCAGCCAGGGGGACCCAGGGGCTGCTGGAAACACCATATATTTT.

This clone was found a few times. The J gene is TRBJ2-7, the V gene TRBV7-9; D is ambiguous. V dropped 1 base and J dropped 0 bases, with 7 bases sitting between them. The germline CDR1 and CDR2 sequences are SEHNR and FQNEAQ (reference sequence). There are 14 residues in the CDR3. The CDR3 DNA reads TGTGCCAGCAGCTTAGAGGCCAGCTCCTACGAGCAGTACTTC. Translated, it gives CASSLEASSYEQYF.

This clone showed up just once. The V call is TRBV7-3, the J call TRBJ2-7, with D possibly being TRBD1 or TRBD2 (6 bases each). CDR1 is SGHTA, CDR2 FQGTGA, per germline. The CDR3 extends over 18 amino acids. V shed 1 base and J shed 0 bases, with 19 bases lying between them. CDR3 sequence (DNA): TGTGCCAGCAGCTTAATCCCGGTGATAGGGGGGAGCTCCTACGAGCAGTACTTC. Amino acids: CASSLIPVIGGSSYEQYF.

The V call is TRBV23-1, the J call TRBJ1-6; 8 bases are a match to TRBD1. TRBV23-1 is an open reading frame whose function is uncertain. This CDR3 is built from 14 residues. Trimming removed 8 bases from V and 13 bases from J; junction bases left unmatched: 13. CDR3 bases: TGCGCCAGCGGGCAGGGGGCCTCGTCTAATCCCCTCCACTTT. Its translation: CASGQGASSNPLHF.

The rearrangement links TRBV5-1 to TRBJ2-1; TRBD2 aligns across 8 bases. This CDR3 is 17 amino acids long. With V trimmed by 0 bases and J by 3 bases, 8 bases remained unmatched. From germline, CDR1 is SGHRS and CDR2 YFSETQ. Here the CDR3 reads CASSLDRVAGNYNEQFF. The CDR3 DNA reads TGCGCCAGCAGCTTGGATCGGGTAGCGGGAAACTACAATGAGCAGTTCTTC.

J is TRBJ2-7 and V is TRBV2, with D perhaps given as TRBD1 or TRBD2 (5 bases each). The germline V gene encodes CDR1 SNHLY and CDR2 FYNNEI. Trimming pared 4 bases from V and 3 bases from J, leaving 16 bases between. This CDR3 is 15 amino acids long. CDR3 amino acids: CASSGSQGRYYEQYF. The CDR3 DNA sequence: TGTGCCAGCAGTGGAAGTCAGGGACGGTACTACGAGCAGTACTTC.

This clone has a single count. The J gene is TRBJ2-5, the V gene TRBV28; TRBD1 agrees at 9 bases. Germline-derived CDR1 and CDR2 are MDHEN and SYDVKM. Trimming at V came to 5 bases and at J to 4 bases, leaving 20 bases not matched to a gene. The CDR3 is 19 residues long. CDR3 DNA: TGTGCCAGCAGTCAGCCGTTGATTAAGCGGGACAGGGAACGAGAGACCCAGTACTTC. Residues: CASSQPLIKRDRERETQYF.

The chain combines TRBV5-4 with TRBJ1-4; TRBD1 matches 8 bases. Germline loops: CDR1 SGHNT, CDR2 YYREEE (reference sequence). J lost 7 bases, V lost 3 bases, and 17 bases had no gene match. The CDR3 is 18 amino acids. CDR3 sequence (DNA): TGTGCCAGCAGCTATGAGCCAGGGGGCTTAAGTAACTCTGAAAAACTGTTTTTT. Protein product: CASSYEPGGLSNSEKLFF.

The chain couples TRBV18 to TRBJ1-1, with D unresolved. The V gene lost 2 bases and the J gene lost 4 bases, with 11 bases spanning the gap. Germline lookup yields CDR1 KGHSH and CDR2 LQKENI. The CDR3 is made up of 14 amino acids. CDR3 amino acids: CASSPMTEGTEAFF. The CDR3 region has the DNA TGTGCCAGCTCACCAATGACCGAGGGCACTGAAGCTTTCTTT.

CDR3 sequence reads: CASTRIGPTSETQYF. The CDR3, as DNA: TGTGCCAGCACGAGGATTGGACCGACTTCGGAGACCCAGTACTTC. The rearrangement uses TRBV28 and TRBJ2-5; D unclear. V was cut by 7 bases and J by 5 bases, with 20 bases left in between. Germline loops: CDR1 MDHEN, CDR2 SYDVKM. The CDR3 is made up of 15 amino acids.

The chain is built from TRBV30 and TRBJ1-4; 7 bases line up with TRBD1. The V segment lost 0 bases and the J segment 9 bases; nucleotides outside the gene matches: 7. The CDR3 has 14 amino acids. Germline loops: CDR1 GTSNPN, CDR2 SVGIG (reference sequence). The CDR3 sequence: CAWSVMDRHQKLFF. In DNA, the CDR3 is TGTGCCTGGAGTGTAATGGACAGGCATCAAAAACTGTTTTTT.

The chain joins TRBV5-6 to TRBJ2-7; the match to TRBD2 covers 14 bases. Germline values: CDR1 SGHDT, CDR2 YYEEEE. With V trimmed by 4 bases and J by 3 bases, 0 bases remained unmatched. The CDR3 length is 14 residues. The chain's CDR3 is CASSGTSGSYEQYF. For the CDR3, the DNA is TGTGCCAGCAGCGGGACTAGCGGGAGCTACGAGCAGTACTTC.

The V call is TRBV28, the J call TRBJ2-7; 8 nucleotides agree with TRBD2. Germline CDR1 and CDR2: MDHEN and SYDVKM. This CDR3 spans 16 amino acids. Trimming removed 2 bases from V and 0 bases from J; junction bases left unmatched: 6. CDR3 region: CASSLILAGHSYEQYF. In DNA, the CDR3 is TGTGCCAGCAGTTTAATCCTAGCGGGTCACTCCTACGAGCAGTACTTC.

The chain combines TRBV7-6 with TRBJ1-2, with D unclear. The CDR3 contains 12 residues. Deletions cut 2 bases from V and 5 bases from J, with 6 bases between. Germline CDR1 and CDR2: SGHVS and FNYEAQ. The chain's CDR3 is CASSLIGYGYTF. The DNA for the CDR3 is TGTGCCAGCAGCTTAATCGGGTATGGCTACACCTTC. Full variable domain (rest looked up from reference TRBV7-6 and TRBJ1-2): GAGVSQSPRYKVTKRGQDVALRCDPISGHVSLYWYRQALGQGPEFLTYFNYEAQQDKSGLPNDRFSAERPEGSISTLTIQRTEQRDSAMYRCASSLIGYGYTFGSGTRLTVV.